The 31 T cell receptor beta chains presented below share a single source sample, sequenced in a study of T cell responses to AZD1222 COVID-19 vaccine. TCRdb keeps only in-frame clones here, not all; method: immunoSEQ multiplex PCR. The repertoire has over 150,000 clones, around 90% of them found once; the top ten carry less than 4.5%. Source: peripheral blood, taken on day 0 of MenACWY control vaccination. The receptor source for this set is an adult in good health.

V gene TRBV4-1 combines with J gene TRBJ2-7; TRBD2 matches at 11 bases. V was pared by 1 base and J by 5 bases, with 4 bases of the junction left unmatched. This CDR3 region has 15 residues. Germline CDR1 reads MGHRA; CDR2 reads YSYEKL. CDR3 amino acids: CASSQGALAGDEQYF. The CDR3 bases are TGCGCCAGCAGCCAAGGCGCACTAGCGGGAGACGAGCAGTACTTC.

This sequence joins TRBV29-1 and TRBJ1-2; D is possibly TRBD1 (5 bases). Germline CDR1 and CDR2: SQVTM and ANQGSEA. Trimming took off 1 base at V and 4 bases at J, with 13 bases between the two ends. The CDR3 runs to 14 residues. CDR3 residues: CSVEVPQGLYGYTF. CDR3 nucleotides: TGCAGCGTTGAAGTACCCCAGGGCCTCTATGGCTACACCTTC.

The V gene is TRBV30, the J gene TRBJ1-3, with 11 bases aligning to TRBD1. The germline gives CDR1 GTSNPN, CDR2 SVGIG (reference sequence). The CDR3 has 14 amino acids. The V and J ends lost 3 bases and 6 bases, in that order; junction bases with no gene match: 4. CDR3 DNA sequence: TGTGCCTGGAGCCCGGGACAGGGGGAAAACACCATATATTTT. Translation gives CAWSPGQGENTIYF.

This clone was found a few times. The V call is TRBV4-2, the J call TRBJ1-6; 8 nucleotides align to TRBD1. The ends lost 4 bases at V and 8 bases at J; junction bases unmatched: 7. CDR1 is LGHNA, CDR2 YNFKEQ, per germline. There are 15 residues in the CDR3. The CDR3 loop is CASSPPGQAYSPLHF. CDR3 nucleotide sequence: TGTGCCAGCAGCCCACCGGGACAGGCTTATTCACCCCTCCACTTT.

The chain employs TRBV30 and TRBJ1-4; D gene unclear. Germline CDR1 is GTSNPN and CDR2 is SVGIG (reference sequence). V lost 2 bases, J lost 3 bases, and 10 bases lay in between. This CDR3 is 14 amino acids long. DNA for the CDR3: TGTGCCTGGAGTCGTGCTGGGGCTAATGAAAAACTGTTTTTT. This sequence encodes CAWSRAGANEKLFF. The full variable domain, completed using reference TRBV30 and TRBJ1-4, is SQTIHQWPATLVQPVGSPLSLECTVEGTSNPNLYWYRQAAGRGLQLLFYSVGIGQISSEVPQNLSASRPQDRQFILSSKKLLLSDSGFYLCAWSRAGANEKLFFGSGTQLSVL.

The J gene is TRBJ2-2, the V gene TRBV5-1; 7 nucleotides match TRBD2. Looked up from germline, CDR1 is SGHRS and CDR2 is YFSETQ. The CDR3 consists of 15 residues. V gave up 4 bases and J gave up 1 base; unmatched junction bases: 4. Here the CDR3 reads CASSPSGENTGELFF. The CDR3 DNA reads TGCGCCAGCAGCCCAAGCGGGGAGAACACCGGGGAGCTGTTTTTT.

In DNA form, the CDR3 reads TGTGCCAGCAGCGAAGAACAGGGTACTTGGGGTTACAATGAGCAGTTCTTC. Translation gives CASSEEQGTWGYNEQFF. V usage is TRBV5-6 and J usage is TRBJ2-1, with D perhaps TRBD1 (6 bases). Germline assignment: CDR1 SGHDT and CDR2 YYEEEE. Trimming pared 4 bases from V and 4 bases from J, leaving 21 bases between. The CDR3 has 17 residues.

V and J are TRBV27 and TRBJ2-5; tentatively, D is TRBD2 (5 bases). V was shortened by 3 bases and J by 0 bases, with 5 bases between the two germline ends. There are 13 residues in the CDR3. Germline loops: CDR1 MNHEY, CDR2 SMNVEV (reference sequence). In DNA, the CDR3 is TGTGCCAGCAGTTTCGGGAACCAAGAGACCCAGTACTTC. Protein sequence: CASSFGNQETQYF.

CDR3 protein: CASSHGVAKNIQYF. For the CDR3, the DNA is TGCGCCAGCAGCCACGGAGTAGCCAAAAACATTCAGTACTTC. The chain has TRBV4-1 and TRBJ2-4; D call uncertain. Germline loops: CDR1 MGHRA, CDR2 YSYEKL. This CDR3 comprises 14 residues. V was cut by 3 bases and J by 0 bases, with 6 bases left in between.

This sequence joins TRBV6-4 and TRBJ2-5, with 13 bases identical to TRBD2. Looked up from germline, CDR1 is MRHNA and CDR2 is SNTAGT. The CDR3 covers 14 residues. Unmatched junction bases numbered 2, after V lost 6 bases and J lost 4 bases. The CDR3 DNA is TGTGCCAGCAGGCGGACTAGCGGGAGAGAGACCCAGTACTTC. This sequence encodes CASRRTSGRETQYF.

This chain joins TRBV12-3 or TRBV12-4 and TRBJ1-1, with D maybe TRBD1 (6 bases). Trimming removed 6 bases at V and 8 bases at J, with 16 bases between. The CDR3 totals 13 residues. The CDR3 loop is CASRGGQTNEAFF. The CDR3 DNA sequence: TGTGCCAGCAGGGGGGGACAAACAAACGAAGCTTTCTTT.

V and J are TRBV14 and TRBJ1-1, with D uncertain. The V and J ends lost 0 bases and 5 bases respectively, with 10 bases between them. The CDR3 length is 14 residues. Germline V lookup: CDR1 SGHDN, CDR2 FVKESK. The CDR3 here is CASSQDLEGTEAFF. The CDR3, as DNA: TGTGCCAGCAGCCAAGATCTTGAGGGAACTGAAGCTTTCTTT.

In DNA form, the CDR3 reads TGTGCCAGCAGCCCTGAGGCGGGGGCTTGGGCTGAAGCTTTCTTT. Encoded protein: CASSPEAGAWAEAFF. The chain joins TRBV3-1 (or the pseudogene TRBV3-2) to TRBJ1-1, with D perhaps TRBD1 (6 bases). The CDR3 consists of 15 residues. CDR1 and CDR2 from the germline V gene are LGHDT and YNNKEL (reference sequence). Trimming shortened V by 4 bases and J by 6 bases, and 18 bases separated the two germline ends.

The chain couples TRBV20-1 to TRBJ1-2; D remains unclear. V dropped 0 bases and J dropped 6 bases, with 5 bases sitting between them. Looked up from germline, CDR1 is DFQATT and CDR2 is SNEGSKA (reference sequence). The CDR3 has 11 residues. The CDR3 loop reads CSARDQNGYTF. In nucleotides, the CDR3 is TGCAGTGCTAGAGATCAAAATGGCTACACCTTC.

V usage is TRBV28 and J usage is TRBJ2-1; D is unclear. Trimming took off 5 bases at V and 0 bases at J, with 14 bases between the two ends. This CDR3 is 16 amino acids long. CDR1 is MDHEN and CDR2 is SYDVKM in the germline V gene. DNA for the CDR3: TGTGCCAGCAGTCTGAGTAAGGGCCGCTCCTACAATGAGCAGTTCTTC. Residues: CASSLSKGRSYNEQFF.

The rearrangement joins TRBV2 to TRBJ2-7, with a weak D call TRBD1 (8 bases). This CDR3 spans 14 amino acids. Germline V gives CDR1 SNHLY, CDR2 FYNNEI. V was trimmed by 6 bases and J by 6 bases, leaving 18 bases between them. CDR3 DNA sequence: TGTGCCAGCAGAGCCAGAAACAGGGGGGGCGAGCAGTACTTC. Residues: CASRARNRGGEQYF.

The genes are TRBV6-2 or TRBV6-3 and TRBJ2-7, with D tentatively TRBD2 (6 bases). The V gene lost 6 bases and the J gene lost 1 base, with 10 bases spanning the gap. The CDR3 extends over 13 amino acids. Germline CDR1 is MNHEY and CDR2 is SVGEGT. In nucleotides, the CDR3 is TGTGCCAGCAGCCGTGGACTATCCTACGAGCAGTACTTC. Translating gives CASSRGLSYEQYF.

J is TRBJ2-7 and V is TRBV7-2; D is unclear. V lost 5 bases, J lost 0 bases, and 11 bases lay in between. There are 14 residues in the CDR3. CDR1 is SGHTA, CDR2 FQGNSA, per germline. The CDR3, as DNA: TGTGCCAGCAGCCCGGACGCCAGCTCCTACGAGCAGTACTTC. Its protein is CASSPDASSYEQYF.

V gene TRBV5-1 combines with J gene TRBJ2-4, with 11 nucleotides matching TRBD2. The CDR3 covers 16 residues. CDR1 and CDR2 from the germline V gene are SGHRS and YFSETQ. V was clipped by 4 bases and J by 0 bases; unmatched bases: 3. The CDR3, as DNA: TGCGCCAGCAGCCTGGGACTAGCGGAAGCCAAAAACATTCAGTACTTC. This translates into CASSLGLAEAKNIQYF.

The V and J genes are TRBV27 and TRBJ2-1; 7 bases align to TRBD2. The CDR3 is made up of 14 amino acids. Trimming cost V 6 bases and J 10 bases; bases outside gene matches: 12. Germline V lookup: CDR1 MNHEY, CDR2 SMNVEV (reference sequence). The CDR3 loop reads CASRPTGPGGEQFF. CDR3 DNA sequence: TGTGCCAGCAGGCCCACGGGCCCCGGGGGGGAGCAGTTCTTC.

This clone was seen only once. The chain has TRBV7-9 and TRBJ1-6, with D possibly being TRBD1 (5 bases). CDR1 SEHNR and CDR2 FQNEAQ come from the germline V gene (reference sequence). The CDR3 loop spans 20 amino acids. The germline V and J ends were trimmed by 5 bases and 7 bases, with 30 bases remaining between them. The CDR3: CASSISTGTYLTAGNSPLHF. The CDR3 coding sequence is TGTGCCAGCAGCATATCTACCGGGACCTATCTTACCGCAGGCAATTCACCCCTCCACTTT.

The V call is TRBV19, the J call TRBJ2-4, with D possibly matching TRBD1 (6 bases). Per germline, CDR1 LNHDA and CDR2 SQIVND (reference sequence). The CDR3 has 14 residues. V was trimmed by 7 bases and J by 3 bases, leaving 13 bases between them. CDR3 loop: CASMDQGGKNIQYF. CDR3 DNA sequence: TGTGCCAGTATGGACCAAGGGGGCAAAAACATTCAGTACTTC.

This chain uses TRBV7-2 with TRBJ1-5; 9 bases fit TRBD1. Germline V gene data show CDR1 as SGHTA and CDR2 as FQGNSA. The CDR3 is 14 amino acids. The J segment lost 7 bases and the V segment lost 4 bases, leaving 5 bases of the junction unmatched. The CDR3 loop is CASSSGTGHQPQHF. The CDR3 DNA follows: TGTGCCAGCAGCTCCGGGACAGGGCACCAGCCCCAGCATTTT. The variable domain in full, with the rest retrieved from reference TRBV7-2 and TRBJ1-5, is GAGVSQSPSNKVTEKGKDVELRCDPISGHTALYWYRQSLGQGLEFLIYFQGNSAPDKSGLPSDRFSAERTGGSVSTLTIQRTQQEDSAVYLCASSSGTGHQPQHFGDGTRLSIL.

The CDR3 DNA reads TGCGCCAGCAGCTCGGAAACCTTACAAGAGCAGTACTTC. Translating gives CASSSETLQEQYF. This chain uses TRBV5-1 with TRBJ2-7; D is undetermined. The CDR3 has 13 residues. The germline V gene has CDR1 SGHRS and CDR2 YFSETQ. V dropped 3 bases and J dropped 7 bases, with 14 bases sitting between them. The variable domain in full, completed from reference TRBV5-1 and TRBJ2-7, reads KAGVTQTPRYLIKTRGQQVTLSCSPISGHRSVSWYQQTPGQGLQFLFEYFSETQRNKGNFPGRFSGRQFSNSRSEMNVSTLELGDSALYLCASSSETLQEQYFGPGTRLTVT.

V gene TRBV9 combines with J gene TRBJ2-1; TRBD2 matches 8 bases. With V trimmed by 4 bases and J by 6 bases, 9 bases remained unmatched. This CDR3 has 15 residues. Germline CDR1 is SGDLS and CDR2 is YYNGEE. CDR3 coding DNA: TGTGCCAGCAGCAAAAGCGGGAGAGTTATCAATGAGCAGTTCTTC. It is translated as CASSKSGRVINEQFF.

Notes on this clone: The same CDR3 is also encoded by other DNA sequences in this sample. This rearrangement joins TRBV19 to TRBJ1-1; 7 bases match TRBD1. V was clipped by 8 bases and J by 0 bases; unmatched bases: 3. Germline V gene sequence: CDR1 LNHDA, CDR2 SQIVND (reference sequence). The CDR3 has 13 amino acids. The chain's CDR3 is CASSGQLNTEAFF. CDR3 nucleotides: TGTGCCAGTTCGGGACAGCTGAACACTGAAGCTTTCTTT.

The gene calls are TRBV9 and TRBJ2-7; D might be TRBD1 or TRBD2, each matching 5 bases. CDR3 size: 16 residues. Between the trimmed V and J ends, which lost 0 bases and 4 bases, there was a span of 17 bases. The germline V gene has CDR1 SGDLS and CDR2 YYNGEE. This chain's CDR3 is CASSVGSGRGAYEQYF. The CDR3 nucleotides read TGTGCCAGCAGCGTAGGATCGGGACGAGGGGCGTACGAGCAGTACTTC.

V gene TRBV6-4 combines with J gene TRBJ2-2, with a possible D match to TRBD1 (6 bases). CDR1 and CDR2 (germline): MRHNA, SNTAGT. V was clipped by 6 bases and J by 4 bases, with 15 bases between them. The CDR3 totals 15 residues. Here the CDR3 reads CASRTDSLVTGELFF. The CDR3 DNA is TGTGCCAGCAGGACGGACAGTCTTGTCACCGGGGAGCTGTTTTTT.

The genes are TRBV6-5 and TRBJ2-7; TRBD1 matches at 8 bases. The CDR3 contains 14 residues. CDR1 and CDR2 from the germline V gene are MNHEY and SVGAGI. The J segment lost 5 bases and the V segment lost 7 bases, leaving 10 bases of the junction unmatched. In DNA, the CDR3 is TGTGCCAGCACCCGGGGACAGGTGGTTGACGAGCAGTACTTC. Its protein product is CASTRGQVVDEQYF.

A few counts support this clone. The CDR3 coding sequence is TGTGCCAGCAGTTTGTTCTCTGGCATTCGCACAGATACGCAGTATTTT. Translated, it gives CASSLFSGIRTDTQYF. The V gene is TRBV28, the J gene TRBJ2-3; D not certain. The CDR3 runs 16 residues. V lost 3 bases and J lost 1, with 14 bases in between. Germline CDR1 is MDHEN and CDR2 is SYDVKM.

The chain uses TRBV19 and TRBJ1-2; 9 nucleotides align to TRBD1. The CDR3 has 18 residues. V trimming: 5 bases; J trimming: 4 bases; junction bases outside the gene matches: 17. The V gene's germline CDR1 is LNHDA and CDR2 SQIVND (reference sequence). The CDR3 region is CASSQIPGQGPRGYGYTF. In nucleotides, the CDR3 is TGTGCCAGTAGTCAAATTCCGGGACAGGGACCTAGGGGCTATGGCTACACCTTC.